This T cell receptor beta chain was captured by sequencing in a study of shared clonotypes between healthy human individuals. The wider study: The study enrolled a couple of women and a few men aged 18 to 49.

Assay used: immunoSEQ multiplex PCR; TCRdb lists only in-frame clones, some missing. The sample lists under 700,000 clones; approximately 96% were seen once. As defined, naive CD8 cells were CD45RO-negative and positively selected for CCR7, with terminally differentiated effector memory CD45RA+ cells excluded. The sequenced sample was naive CD8+ T cells sorted from blood. The source is a woman in her twenties or thirties in good health.

The CDR3 sequence is CASSVGTSEREEQYF. The CDR3 nucleotides read TGTGCCAGCAGCGTAGGGACTAGCGAGAGGGAGGAGCAGTACTTC. V gene TRBV9 combines with J gene TRBJ2-7; TRBD2 matches 9 bases. With V trimmed by 0 bases and J by 7 bases, 8 bases remained unmatched. CDR1 is SGDLS, CDR2 YYNGEE, per germline. The CDR3 is 15 amino acids.